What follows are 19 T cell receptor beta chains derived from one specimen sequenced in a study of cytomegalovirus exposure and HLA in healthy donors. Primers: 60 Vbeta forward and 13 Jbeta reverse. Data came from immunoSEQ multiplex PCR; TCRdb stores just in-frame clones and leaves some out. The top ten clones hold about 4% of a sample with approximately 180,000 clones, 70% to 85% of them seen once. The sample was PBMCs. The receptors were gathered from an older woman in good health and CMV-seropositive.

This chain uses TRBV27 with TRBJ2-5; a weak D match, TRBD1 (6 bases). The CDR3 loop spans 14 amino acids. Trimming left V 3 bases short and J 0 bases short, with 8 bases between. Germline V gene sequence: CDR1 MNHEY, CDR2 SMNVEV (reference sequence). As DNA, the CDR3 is TGTGCCAGCAGTTTTAGGGGGTACCAAGAGACCCAGTACTTC. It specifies CASSFRGYQETQYF.

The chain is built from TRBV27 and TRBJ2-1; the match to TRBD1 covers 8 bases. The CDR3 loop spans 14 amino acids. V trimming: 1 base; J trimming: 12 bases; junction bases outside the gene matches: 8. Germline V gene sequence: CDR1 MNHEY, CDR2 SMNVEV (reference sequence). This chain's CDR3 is CASSLFRSGTGQFF. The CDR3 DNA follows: TGTGCCAGCAGTTTATTCCGGTCGGGGACAGGGCAGTTCTTC.

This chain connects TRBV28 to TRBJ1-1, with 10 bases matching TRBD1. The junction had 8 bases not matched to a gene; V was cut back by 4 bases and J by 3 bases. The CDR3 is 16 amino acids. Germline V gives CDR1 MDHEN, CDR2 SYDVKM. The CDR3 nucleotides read TGTGCCAGCAGTTCCCCCGGGACAGGGGAGGACACTGAAGCTTTCTTT. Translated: CASSSPGTGEDTEAFF.

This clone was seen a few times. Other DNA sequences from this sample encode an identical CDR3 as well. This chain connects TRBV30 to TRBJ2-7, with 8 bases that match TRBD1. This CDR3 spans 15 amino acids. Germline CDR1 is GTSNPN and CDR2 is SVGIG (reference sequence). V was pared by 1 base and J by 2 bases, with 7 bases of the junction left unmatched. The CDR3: CAWSAQQGQAYEQYF. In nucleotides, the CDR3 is TGTGCCTGGAGTGCCCAGCAGGGACAGGCCTACGAGCAGTACTTC.

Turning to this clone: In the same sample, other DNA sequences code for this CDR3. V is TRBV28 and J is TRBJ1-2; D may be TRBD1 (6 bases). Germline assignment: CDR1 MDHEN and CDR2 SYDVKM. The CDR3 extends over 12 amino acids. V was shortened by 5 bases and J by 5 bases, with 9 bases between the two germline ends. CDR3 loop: CASSLRGYGYTF. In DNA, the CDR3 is TGTGCCAGCAGTCTCAGGGGATATGGCTACACCTTC.

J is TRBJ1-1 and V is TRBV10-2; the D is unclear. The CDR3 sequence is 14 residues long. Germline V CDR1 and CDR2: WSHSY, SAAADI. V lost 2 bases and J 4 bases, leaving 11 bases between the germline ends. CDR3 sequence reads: CASSEMVEGTEAFF. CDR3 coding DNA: TGCGCCAGCAGTGAGATGGTGGAGGGCACTGAAGCTTTCTTT.

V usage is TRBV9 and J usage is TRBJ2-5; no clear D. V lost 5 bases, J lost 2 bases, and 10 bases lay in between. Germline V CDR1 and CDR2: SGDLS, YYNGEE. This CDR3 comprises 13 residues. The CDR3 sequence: CASSLTPQETQYF. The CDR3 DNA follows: TGTGCCAGCAGTCTTACTCCACAAGAGACCCAGTACTTC.

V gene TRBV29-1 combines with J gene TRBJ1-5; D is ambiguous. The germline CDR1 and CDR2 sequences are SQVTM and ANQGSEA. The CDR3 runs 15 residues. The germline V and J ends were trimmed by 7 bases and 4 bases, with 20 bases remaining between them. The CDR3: CSARTGEGWNQPQHF. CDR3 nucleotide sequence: TGCAGCGCTCGGACGGGAGAGGGCTGGAATCAGCCCCAGCATTTT.

Here the CDR3 reads CASSNSQGAKGYTF. The CDR3 bases are TGTGCCAGCAGCAATTCCCAGGGGGCGAAAGGCTACACCTTC. This chain links TRBV2 with TRBJ1-2; TRBD1 agrees at 8 bases. CDR3 length equals 14 residues. CDR1 SNHLY and CDR2 FYNNEI come from the germline V gene. V dropped 6 bases and J dropped 8; count of bases not matched to a gene: 11.

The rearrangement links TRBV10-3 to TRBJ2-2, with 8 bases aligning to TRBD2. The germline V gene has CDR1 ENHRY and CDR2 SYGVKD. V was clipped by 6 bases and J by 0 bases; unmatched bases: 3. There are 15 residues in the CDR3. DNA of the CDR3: TGTGCCATCAGGGCGGGGGGCCCGAACACCGGGGAGCTGTTTTTT. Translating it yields CAIRAGGPNTGELFF.

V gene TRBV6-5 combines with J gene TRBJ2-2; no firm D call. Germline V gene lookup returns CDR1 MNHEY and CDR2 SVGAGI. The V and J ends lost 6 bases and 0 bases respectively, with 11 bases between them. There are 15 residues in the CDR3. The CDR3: CASRRQASNTGELFF. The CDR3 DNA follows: TGTGCCAGCAGGCGCCAGGCTTCGAACACCGGGGAGCTGTTTTTT.

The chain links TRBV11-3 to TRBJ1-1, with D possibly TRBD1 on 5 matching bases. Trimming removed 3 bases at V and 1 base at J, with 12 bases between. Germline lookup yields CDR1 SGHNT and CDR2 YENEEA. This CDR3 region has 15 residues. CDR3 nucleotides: TGTGCCAGCAGCTTGGGGGACTCCTGGAACACTGAAGCTTTCTTT. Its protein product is CASSLGDSWNTEAFF. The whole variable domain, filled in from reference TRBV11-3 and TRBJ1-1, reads EAGVVQSPRYKIIEKKQPVAFWCNPISGHNTLYWYLQNLGQGPELLIRYENEEAVDDSQLPKDRFSAERLKGVDSTLKIQPAELGDSAVYLCASSLGDSWNTEAFFGQGTRLTVV.

CDR3 in amino acids: CASTRGLNTEAFF. CDR3 in DNA: TGTGCCAGCACGCGGGGCTTGAACACTGAAGCTTTCTTT. J is TRBJ1-1 and V is TRBV6-1; possibly TRBD1 for D (5 bases). The CDR3 covers 13 residues. CDR1 is MNHNS, CDR2 SASEGT, per germline. With 7 bases removed from V and 0 bases from J, the gap between germline ends came to 9 bases.

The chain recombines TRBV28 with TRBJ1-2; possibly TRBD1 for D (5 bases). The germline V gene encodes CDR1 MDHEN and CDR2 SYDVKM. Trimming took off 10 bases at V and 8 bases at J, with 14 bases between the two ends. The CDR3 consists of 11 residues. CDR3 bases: TGTGCCACCAGGGTGGTACACGGCTACACCTTC. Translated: CATRVVHGYTF.

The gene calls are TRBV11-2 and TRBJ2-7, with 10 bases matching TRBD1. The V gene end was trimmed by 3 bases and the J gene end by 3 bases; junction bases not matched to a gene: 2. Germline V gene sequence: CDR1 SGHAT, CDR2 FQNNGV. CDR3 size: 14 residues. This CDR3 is CASSLRDRGYEQYF. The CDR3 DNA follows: TGTGCCAGCAGCTTGAGGGACAGGGGCTACGAGCAGTACTTC.

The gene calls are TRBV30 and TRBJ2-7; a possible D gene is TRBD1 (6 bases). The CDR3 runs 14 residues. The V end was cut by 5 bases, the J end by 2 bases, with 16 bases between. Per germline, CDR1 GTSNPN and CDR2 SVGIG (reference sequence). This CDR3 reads CAWGRQAIPYEQYF. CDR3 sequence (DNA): TGTGCCTGGGGACGACAGGCAATCCCCTACGAGCAGTACTTC.

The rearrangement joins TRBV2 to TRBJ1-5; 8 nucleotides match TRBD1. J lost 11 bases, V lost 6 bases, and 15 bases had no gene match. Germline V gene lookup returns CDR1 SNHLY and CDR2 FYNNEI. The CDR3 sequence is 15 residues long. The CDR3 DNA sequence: TGTGCCAGCAGCGGACAGGGTGGTTATATCACGGCCCAGCATTTT. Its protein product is CASSGQGGYITAQHF.

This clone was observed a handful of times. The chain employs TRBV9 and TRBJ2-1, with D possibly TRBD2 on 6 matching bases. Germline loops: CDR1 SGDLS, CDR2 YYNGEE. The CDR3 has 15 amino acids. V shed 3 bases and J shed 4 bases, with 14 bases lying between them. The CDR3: CASSGTGTPYNEQFF. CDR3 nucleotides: TGTGCCAGCAGCGGAACCGGGACTCCGTACAATGAGCAGTTCTTC. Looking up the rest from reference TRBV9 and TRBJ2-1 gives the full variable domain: DSGVTQTPKHLITATGQRVTLRCSPRSGDLSVYWYQQSLDQGLQFLIQYYNGEERAKGNILERFSAQQFPDLHSELNLSSLELGDSALYFCASSGTGTPYNEQFFGPGTRLTVL.

The chain's CDR3 is CASSPQGEKPQHF. The CDR3 DNA is TGTGCCAGCTCACCACAGGGGGAGAAGCCCCAGCATTTT. V usage is TRBV18 and J usage is TRBJ1-5, with D possibly matching TRBD1 (6 bases). Germline CDR1 KGHSH, CDR2 LQKENI. Trimming removed 1 base from V and 8 bases from J, with 9 bases in between. The CDR3 is made up of 13 amino acids.